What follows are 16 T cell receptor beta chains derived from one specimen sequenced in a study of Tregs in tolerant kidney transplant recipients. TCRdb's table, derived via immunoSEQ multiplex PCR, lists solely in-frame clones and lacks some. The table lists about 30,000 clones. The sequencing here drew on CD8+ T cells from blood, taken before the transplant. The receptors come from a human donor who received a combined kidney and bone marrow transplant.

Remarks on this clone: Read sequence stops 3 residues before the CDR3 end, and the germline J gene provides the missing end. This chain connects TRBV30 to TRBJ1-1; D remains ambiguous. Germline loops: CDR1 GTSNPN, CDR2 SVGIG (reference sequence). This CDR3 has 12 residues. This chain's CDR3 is CAWSDLYLEAFF. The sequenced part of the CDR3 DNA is TGTGCCTGGAGTGACTTGTACTTAGAG.

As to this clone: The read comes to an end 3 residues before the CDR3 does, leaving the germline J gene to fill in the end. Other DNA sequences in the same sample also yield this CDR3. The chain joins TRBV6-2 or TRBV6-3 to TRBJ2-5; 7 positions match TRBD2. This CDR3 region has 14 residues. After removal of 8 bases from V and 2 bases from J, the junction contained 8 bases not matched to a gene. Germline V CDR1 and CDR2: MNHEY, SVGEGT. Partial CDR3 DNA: TGTGCCAGCCGTCTCGCGGGAGTTCAAGAGACC. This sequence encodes CASRLAGVQET. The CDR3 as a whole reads CASRLAGVQETQYF.

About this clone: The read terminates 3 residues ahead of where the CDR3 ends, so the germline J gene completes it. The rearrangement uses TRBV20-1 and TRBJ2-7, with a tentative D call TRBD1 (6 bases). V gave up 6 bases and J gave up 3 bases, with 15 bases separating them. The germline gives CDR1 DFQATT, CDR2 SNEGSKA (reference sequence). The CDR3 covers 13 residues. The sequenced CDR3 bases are TGCAGTGCAGACGCAGGGGTGGACTACGAG. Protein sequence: CSADAGVDYE. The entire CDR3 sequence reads CSADAGVDYEQYF.

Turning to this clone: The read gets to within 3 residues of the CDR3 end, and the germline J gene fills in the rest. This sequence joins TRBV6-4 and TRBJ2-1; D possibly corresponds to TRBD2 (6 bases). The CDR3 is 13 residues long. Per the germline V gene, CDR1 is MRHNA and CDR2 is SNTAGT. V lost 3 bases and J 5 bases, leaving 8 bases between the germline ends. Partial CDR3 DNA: TGTGCCAGCAGTGAGGAGGGGCACAATGAG. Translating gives CASSEEGHNE. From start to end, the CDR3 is CASSEEGHNEQFF.

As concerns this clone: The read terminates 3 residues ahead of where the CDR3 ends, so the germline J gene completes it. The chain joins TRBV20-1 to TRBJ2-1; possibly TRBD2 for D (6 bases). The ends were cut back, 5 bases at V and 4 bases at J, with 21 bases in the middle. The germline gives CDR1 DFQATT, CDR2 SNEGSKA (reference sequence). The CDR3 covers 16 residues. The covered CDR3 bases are TGCAGTGCTTATGCCTGGGGAGCGGGTCATTACAATGAG. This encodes CSAYAWGAGHYNE. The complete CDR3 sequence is CSAYAWGAGHYNEQFF.

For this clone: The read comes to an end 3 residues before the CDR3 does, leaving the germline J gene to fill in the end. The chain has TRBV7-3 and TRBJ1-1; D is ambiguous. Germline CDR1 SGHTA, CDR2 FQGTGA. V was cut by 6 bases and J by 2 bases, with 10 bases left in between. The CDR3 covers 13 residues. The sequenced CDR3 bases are TGTGCCAGCAGTCCAGGACTTAACACTGAA. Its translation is CASSPGLNTE. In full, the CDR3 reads CASSPGLNTEAFF.

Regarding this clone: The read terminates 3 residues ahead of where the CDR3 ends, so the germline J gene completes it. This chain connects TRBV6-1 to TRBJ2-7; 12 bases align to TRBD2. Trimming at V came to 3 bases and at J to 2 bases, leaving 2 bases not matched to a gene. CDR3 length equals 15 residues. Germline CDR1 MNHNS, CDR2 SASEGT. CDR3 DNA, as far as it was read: TGTGCCAGCAGTGAGGGACTAGCGGGTGCCTACGAG. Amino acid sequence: CASSEGLAGAYE. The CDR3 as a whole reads CASSEGLAGAYEQYF.

CDR3 DNA (partial): TGCGCCAGACGGGAGGGACAGAGCCAAGAGACC. This codes for CARREGQSQET. The CDR3 reads in full as CARREGQSQETQYF. The chain carries TRBV10-1 and TRBJ2-5; D is perhaps TRBD2 (8 bases). The CDR3 extends 3 residues past the end of the read, so its final part is completed from the germline J gene. The ends were cut back, 9 bases at V and 1 base at J, with 15 bases in the middle. The CDR3 sequence is 14 residues long. Germline V gene data show CDR1 as WNHNN and CDR2 as SYGVQD (reference sequence).

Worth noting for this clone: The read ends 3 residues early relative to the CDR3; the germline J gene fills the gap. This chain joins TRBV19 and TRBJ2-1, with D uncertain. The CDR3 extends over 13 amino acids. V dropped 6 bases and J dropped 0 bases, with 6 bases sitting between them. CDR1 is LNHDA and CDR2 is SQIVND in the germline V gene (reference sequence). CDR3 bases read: TGTGCCAGTAGCGCGTCCTCCTACAATGAG. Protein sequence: CASSASSYNE. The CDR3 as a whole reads CASSASSYNEQFF. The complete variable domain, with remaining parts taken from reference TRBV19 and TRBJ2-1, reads DGGITQSPKYLFRKEGQNVTLSCEQNLNHDAMYWYRQDPGQGLRLIYYSQIVNDFQKGDIAEGYSVSREKKESFPLTVTSAQKNPTAFYLCASSASSYNEQFFGPGTRLTVL.

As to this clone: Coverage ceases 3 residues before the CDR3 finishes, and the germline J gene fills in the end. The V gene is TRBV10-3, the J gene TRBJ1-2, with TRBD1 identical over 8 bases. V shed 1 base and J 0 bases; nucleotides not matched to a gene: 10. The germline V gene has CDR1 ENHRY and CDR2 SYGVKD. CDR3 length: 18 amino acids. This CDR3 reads CAISEFRTGQKANYGYTF. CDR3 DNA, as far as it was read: TGTGCCATCAGTGAGTTTAGGACAGGGCAAAAGGCTAACTATGGC.

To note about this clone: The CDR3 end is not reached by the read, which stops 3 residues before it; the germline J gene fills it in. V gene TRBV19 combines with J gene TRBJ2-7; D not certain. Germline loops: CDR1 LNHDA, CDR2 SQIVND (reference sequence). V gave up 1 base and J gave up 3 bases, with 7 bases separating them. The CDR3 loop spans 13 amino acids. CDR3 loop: CASSIGLSYEQYF. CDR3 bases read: TGTGCCAGTAGTATAGGTCTTAGCTACGAG.

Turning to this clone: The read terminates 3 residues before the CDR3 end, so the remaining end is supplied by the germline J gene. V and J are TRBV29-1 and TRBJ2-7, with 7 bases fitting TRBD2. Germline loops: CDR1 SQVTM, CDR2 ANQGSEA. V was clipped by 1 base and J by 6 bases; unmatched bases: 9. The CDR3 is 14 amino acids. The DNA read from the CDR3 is TGCAGCGTTGAAGGTTTCGGCAGGGAGGGCGAG. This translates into CSVEGFGREGE. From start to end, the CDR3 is CSVEGFGREGEQYF.

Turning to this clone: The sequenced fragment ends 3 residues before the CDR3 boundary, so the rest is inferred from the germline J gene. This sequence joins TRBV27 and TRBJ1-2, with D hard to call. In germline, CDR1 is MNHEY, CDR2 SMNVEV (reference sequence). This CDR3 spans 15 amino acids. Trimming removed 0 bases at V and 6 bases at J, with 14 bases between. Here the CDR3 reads CASSLSAESWDGYTF. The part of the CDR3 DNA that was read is TGTGCCAGCAGTTTATCGGCGGAATCGTGGGATGGC.

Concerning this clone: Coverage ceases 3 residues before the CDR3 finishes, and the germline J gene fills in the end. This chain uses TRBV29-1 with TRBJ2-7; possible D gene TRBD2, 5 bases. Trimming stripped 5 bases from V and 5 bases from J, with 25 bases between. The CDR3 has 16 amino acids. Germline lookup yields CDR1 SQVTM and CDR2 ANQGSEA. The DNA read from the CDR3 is TGCAGCGTTAGAGGAGAGGAGGACTCCGCCGGGGACGAG. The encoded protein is CSVRGEEDSAGDE. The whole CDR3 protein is CSVRGEEDSAGDEQYF.

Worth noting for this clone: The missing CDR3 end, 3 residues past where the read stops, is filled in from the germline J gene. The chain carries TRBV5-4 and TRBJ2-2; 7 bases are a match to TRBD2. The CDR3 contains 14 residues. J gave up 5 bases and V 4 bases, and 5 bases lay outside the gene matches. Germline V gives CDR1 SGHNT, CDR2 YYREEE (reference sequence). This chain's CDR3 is CASSPGGGTGELFF. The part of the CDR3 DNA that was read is TGTGCCAGCAGCCCGGGGGGAGGGACCGGGGAG.

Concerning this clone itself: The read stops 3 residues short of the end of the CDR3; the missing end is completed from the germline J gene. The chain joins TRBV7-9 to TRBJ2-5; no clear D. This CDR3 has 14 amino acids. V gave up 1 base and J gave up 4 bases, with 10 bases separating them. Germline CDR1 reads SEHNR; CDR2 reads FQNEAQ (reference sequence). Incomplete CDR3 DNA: TGTGCCAGCAGCTTAGTGAGCACGGGAGAGACC. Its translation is CASSLVSTGET. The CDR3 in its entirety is CASSLVSTGETQYF.